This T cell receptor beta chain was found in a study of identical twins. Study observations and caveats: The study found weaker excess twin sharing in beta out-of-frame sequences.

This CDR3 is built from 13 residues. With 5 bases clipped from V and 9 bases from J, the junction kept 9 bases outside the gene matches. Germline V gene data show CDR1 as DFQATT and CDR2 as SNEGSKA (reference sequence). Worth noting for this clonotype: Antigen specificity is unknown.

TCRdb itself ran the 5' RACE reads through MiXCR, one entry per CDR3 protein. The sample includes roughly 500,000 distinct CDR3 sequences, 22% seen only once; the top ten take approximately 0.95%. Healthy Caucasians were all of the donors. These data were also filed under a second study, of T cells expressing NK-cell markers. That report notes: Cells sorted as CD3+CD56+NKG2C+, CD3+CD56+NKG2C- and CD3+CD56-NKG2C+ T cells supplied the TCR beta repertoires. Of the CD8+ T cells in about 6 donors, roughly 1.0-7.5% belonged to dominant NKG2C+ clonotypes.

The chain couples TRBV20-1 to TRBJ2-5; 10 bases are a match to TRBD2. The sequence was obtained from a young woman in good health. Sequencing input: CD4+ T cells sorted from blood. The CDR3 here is CSAQAGGRGAQYF. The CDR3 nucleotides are TGCAGTGCTCAAGCGGGGGGGCGAGGGGCCCAGTACTTC.